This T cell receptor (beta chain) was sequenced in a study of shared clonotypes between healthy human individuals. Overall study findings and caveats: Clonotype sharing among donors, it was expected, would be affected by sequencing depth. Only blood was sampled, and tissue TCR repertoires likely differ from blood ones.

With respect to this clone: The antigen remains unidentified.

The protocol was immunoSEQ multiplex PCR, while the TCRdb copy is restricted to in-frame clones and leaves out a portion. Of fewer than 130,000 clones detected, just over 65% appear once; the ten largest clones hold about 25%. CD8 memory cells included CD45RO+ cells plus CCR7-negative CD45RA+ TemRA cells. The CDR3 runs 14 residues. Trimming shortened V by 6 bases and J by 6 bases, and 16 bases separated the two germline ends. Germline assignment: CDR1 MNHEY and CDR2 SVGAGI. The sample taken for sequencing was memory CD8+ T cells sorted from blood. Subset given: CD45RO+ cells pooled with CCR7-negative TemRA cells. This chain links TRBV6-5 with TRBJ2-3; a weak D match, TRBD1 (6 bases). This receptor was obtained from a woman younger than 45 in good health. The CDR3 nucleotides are TGTGCCAGCAGAGGACAGAGAGAGGTGGATACGCAGTATTTT. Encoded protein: CASRGQREVDTQYF.